A single sample gave rise to the 26 T cell receptor beta chains below, sequenced in a study of cytomegalovirus exposure and HLA in healthy donors. PCR primers comprised 60 Vbeta and 13 Jbeta primers. Sequenced by immunoSEQ multiplex PCR; TCRdb stores in-frame clones only, minus some. This table has 65,000 to 100,000 clones, roughly 85% appearing once. Sample: PBMCs. Receptors originate from a female donor in good health and CMV-seronegative.

The V call is TRBV5-4, the J call TRBJ2-5; 8 nucleotides match TRBD1. Germline V gene sequence: CDR1 SGHNT, CDR2 YYREEE (reference sequence). CDR3 length: 16 amino acids. Trimming took 2 bases from V and 3 from J; bases not matched to a gene: 9. The CDR3 reads CASSFRTGTGEETQYF. The DNA for the CDR3 is TGTGCCAGCAGCTTCCGGACCGGGACAGGAGAAGAGACCCAGTACTTC.

The chain combines TRBV5-1 with TRBJ2-2, with TRBD1 as a possible D gene (5 bases). The germline V and J ends were trimmed by 2 bases and 1 base, with 12 bases remaining between them. Germline assignment: CDR1 SGHRS and CDR2 YFSETQ. This CDR3 has 16 amino acids. CDR3 nucleotide sequence: TGCGCCAGCAGCTTATCCAGGGATAGGAACACCGGGGAGCTGTTTTTT. Residues: CASSLSRDRNTGELFF.

V is TRBV10-3 and J is TRBJ1-1; 7 bases agree with TRBD1. CDR3 length: 12 residues. Germline V gene sequence: CDR1 ENHRY, CDR2 SYGVKD. V lost 3 bases to trimming and J lost 10 bases; unmatched junction nucleotides: 5. The CDR3 nucleotides are TGTGCCATCAGTGACACAGGGGCTGGAGCTTTCTTT. This sequence encodes CAISDTGAGAFF.

V and J are TRBV15 and TRBJ1-1, with D maybe TRBD1 (5 bases). V shed 4 bases and J shed 5 bases, with 14 bases lying between them. Germline CDR1 and CDR2: LNHNV and YYDKDF (reference sequence). CDR3 size: 14 residues. DNA of the CDR3: TGTGCCACCAGCACCGGTACCGGGGGGACTGAAGCTTTCTTT. This encodes CATSTGTGGTEAFF.

This chain joins TRBV7-2 and TRBJ1-3; D may be TRBD1 (6 bases). V lost 5 bases to trimming and J lost 0 bases, with 11 bases between them. There are 15 residues in the CDR3. Germline CDR1 is SGHTA and CDR2 is FQGNSA. CDR3 sequence: CASSPGTHSGNTIYF. CDR3 DNA sequence: TGTGCCAGCAGCCCCGGGACACACTCTGGAAACACCATATATTTT.

The sample holds a few counts of this clone. The chain combines TRBV7-9 with TRBJ1-1, with D uncertain. V was cut by 5 bases and J by 5 bases, with 6 bases left in between. The CDR3 is 11 residues long. The germline V gene has CDR1 SEHNR and CDR2 FQNEAQ (reference sequence). CDR3 residues: CASSPGTEAFF. DNA for the CDR3: TGTGCCAGCAGCCCGGGGACTGAAGCTTTCTTT.

The rearrangement uses TRBV28 and TRBJ2-1, with D unclear. The CDR3 covers 15 residues. The V end was cut by 7 bases, the J end by 7 bases, with 20 bases between. Germline V gene sequence: CDR1 MDHEN, CDR2 SYDVKM. The CDR3 DNA is TGTGCCAGCAATTTCCCTGGCCTAGTCGGAAATGAGCAGTTCTTC. It specifies CASNFPGLVGNEQFF.

The rearrangement joins TRBV14 to TRBJ2-5, with D hard to call. Germline-derived CDR1 and CDR2 are SGHDN and FVKESK. The germline V and J ends were trimmed by 1 base and 4 bases, with 10 bases remaining between them. The CDR3 totals 14 residues. CDR3 nucleotide sequence: TGTGCCAGCAGCCAAGCTGGTCTAGGAGAGACCCAGTACTTC. Its translation: CASSQAGLGETQYF.

The count of this clone is one. V and J are TRBV5-1 and TRBJ2-7; D is unclear. The V and J ends lost 2 bases and 0 bases respectively, with 3 bases between them. This CDR3 contains 12 residues. Germline V gives CDR1 SGHRS, CDR2 YFSETQ. The CDR3 bases are TGCGCCAGCAGCTTTAGCTCCTACGAGCAGTACTTC. Its protein product is CASSFSSYEQYF.

The chain uses TRBV7-2 and TRBJ1-5, with D uncertain. Germline V CDR1 and CDR2: SGHTA, FQGNSA. The CDR3 is made up of 13 amino acids. Deletions cut 1 base from V and 7 bases from J, with 8 bases between. The CDR3 coding sequence is TGTGCCAGCAGCTTAGTATTCGGGCAGCCCCAGCATTTT. Translating gives CASSLVFGQPQHF.

The genes are TRBV29-1 and TRBJ1-5, with D possibly being TRBD1 (5 bases). The CDR3 contains 15 residues. V was clipped by 5 bases and J by 0 bases, with 14 bases between them. Germline V gene sequence: CDR1 SQVTM, CDR2 ANQGSEA. The CDR3 nucleotides are TGCAGCGTTATCACGGACGGACATAGCAATCAGCCCCAGCATTTT. This gives the protein CSVITDGHSNQPQHF.

This clone was seen more than once but under ten times. V is TRBV6-1 and J is TRBJ2-7; the D gene is possibly TRBD2 (5 bases). CDR3 length equals 14 residues. V gave up 6 bases and J gave up 4 bases, with 16 bases separating them. From germline, CDR1 is MNHNS and CDR2 SASEGT. In nucleotides, the CDR3 is TGTGCCAGCAGGGAGTATTCGGGGTATTACGAGCAGTACTTC. This encodes CASREYSGYYEQYF.

This clone was observed a few times. The sample carries other DNA sequences with the same CDR3. J is TRBJ2-7 and V is TRBV6-5; D unclear. The CDR3 sequence is 13 residues long. V lost 0 bases, J lost 3 bases, and 6 bases lay in between. Germline CDR1 is MNHEY and CDR2 is SVGAGI. In nucleotides, the CDR3 is TGTGCCAGCAGTTACTCTCGAGGCTACGAGCAGTACTTC. Translating it yields CASSYSRGYEQYF.

The chain's CDR3 is CASSQTGNTIYF. The CDR3 DNA reads TGTGCCAGCAGCCAAACTGGAAACACCATATATTTT. This chain joins TRBV11-1 and TRBJ1-3; D is unresolved. CDR3 length: 12 residues. The V and J ends lost 5 bases and 2 bases respectively, with 4 bases between them. Germline V gives CDR1 SGHAT, CDR2 FQDESV (reference sequence).

The chain is built from TRBV23-1 and TRBJ1-1; D is undetermined. TRBV23-1 is marked as an open reading frame, function uncertain. The V and J ends lost 0 bases and 0 bases respectively, with 11 bases between them. This CDR3 region has 16 residues. CDR3 in amino acids: CASSQSLPEMNTEAFF. The CDR3 bases are TGCGCCAGCAGTCAATCCCTCCCCGAGATGAACACTGAAGCTTTCTTT.

The V and J genes are TRBV10-3 and TRBJ2-3, with 9 nucleotides matching TRBD2. Germline CDR1 and CDR2: ENHRY and SYGVKD. V trimming: 6 bases; J trimming: 1 base; junction bases outside the gene matches: 2. The CDR3 consists of 14 residues. The CDR3 bases are TGTGCCATCAGCCAGCGGGAGGGCACAGATACGCAGTATTTT. Translating gives CAISQREGTDTQYF.

The V call is TRBV20-1, the J call TRBJ2-1; a possible D gene is TRBD2 (6 bases). The CDR3 is 11 residues long. CDR1 DFQATT and CDR2 SNEGSKA come from the germline V gene (reference sequence). The chain's CDR3 is CRGGAPNEQFF. The CDR3 region has the DNA TGCAGGGGGGGAGCGCCCAATGAGCAGTTCTTC.

This clone was seen a handful of times. The genes are TRBV30 and TRBJ2-5; D possibly corresponds to TRBD1 (5 bases). The last part of the DNA fits TRBJ2-7 better; the J call may be wrong. The CDR3 loop spans 12 amino acids. The germline V gene has CDR1 GTSNPN and CDR2 SVGIG (reference sequence). The CDR3 DNA is TGTGCCTGGAGCGAACAGGCGTACGAGCAGTACTTC. Encoded protein: CAWSEQAYEQYF.

This clone was detected a few times. V and J are TRBV19 and TRBJ2-2; 8 nucleotides align to TRBD1. The CDR3 contains 18 residues. In germline, CDR1 is LNHDA, CDR2 SQIVND (reference sequence). V was pared by 7 bases and J by 7 bases, with 20 bases of the junction left unmatched. The CDR3: CASKGAWGPTGEIGELFF. The CDR3 nucleotides are TGTGCCAGTAAAGGCGCCTGGGGGCCGACAGGGGAGATCGGGGAGCTGTTTTTT.

The rearrangement uses TRBV5-1 and TRBJ2-3; TRBD2 is a possible D gene (5 bases). The V end lost 2 bases, the J end lost 3 bases, and 10 bases lay between the germline ends. The V gene's germline CDR1 is SGHRS and CDR2 YFSETQ. The length of the CDR3 is 14 residues. The CDR3 is CASSFTGGTDTQYF. The DNA of the CDR3 is TGCGCCAGCAGCTTTACTGGCGGGACAGATACGCAGTATTTT.

This chain links TRBV27 with TRBJ2-4; 9 bases align to TRBD2. Germline CDR1 and CDR2: MNHEY and SMNVEV (reference sequence). This CDR3 spans 14 amino acids. The trim removed 5 bases at V and 1 base at J, leaving 0 bases unmatched. CDR3 amino acids: CASSTSGAKNIQYF. The CDR3 bases are TGTGCCAGCAGTACTAGCGGGGCCAAAAACATTCAGTACTTC.

The chain couples TRBV7-9 to TRBJ1-2, with TRBD1 matching over 9 bases. The germline gives CDR1 SEHNR, CDR2 FQNEAQ (reference sequence). This CDR3 region has 15 residues. V gave up 4 bases and J gave up 4 bases; unmatched junction bases: 7. CDR3 DNA sequence: TGTGCCAGCAGCTGGACAGGGGAGGTCGCCTATGGCTACACCTTC. Amino acid sequence: CASSWTGEVAYGYTF.

The chain is built from TRBV19 and TRBJ1-5; D unclear. Germline lookup yields CDR1 LNHDA and CDR2 SQIVND (reference sequence). The CDR3 spans 15 residues. V lost 4 bases and J 4 bases, leaving 14 bases between the germline ends. Written as DNA, the CDR3 is TGTGCCAGTAGTAGAGGGCTTGGCGGAAATCAGCCCCAGCATTTT. Amino acids: CASSRGLGGNQPQHF.

In its sample, this clone was seen once. The chain links TRBV6-5 to TRBJ2-7; a weak D match, TRBD2 (5 bases). Trimming stripped 2 bases from V and 2 bases from J, with 13 bases between. Germline lookup yields CDR1 MNHEY and CDR2 SVGAGI. The CDR3 totals 15 residues. For the CDR3, the DNA is TGTGCCAGCAGTTACGAGGGATCCCTAACCTACGAGCAGTACTTC. This gives the protein CASSYEGSLTYEQYF.

The V call is TRBV12-5, the J call TRBJ1-2; maybe TRBD1 (6 bases). The germline V and J ends were trimmed by 2 bases and 6 bases, with 13 bases remaining between them. The CDR3 runs 14 residues. Germline lookup yields CDR1 LGHNT and CDR2 FRNRAP. CDR3 protein: CASGLHTGLDGYTF. Written as DNA, the CDR3 is TGTGCTAGTGGTTTGCACACAGGGTTGGATGGCTACACCTTC. Based on the CDR3 plus reference TRBV12-5 and TRBJ1-2, the full variable domain is DARVTQTPRHKVTEMGQEVTMRCQPILGHNTVFWYRQTMMQGLELLAYFRNRAPLDDSGMPKDRFSAEMPDATLATLKIQPSEPRDSAVYFCASGLHTGLDGYTFGSGTRLTVV.

This chain links TRBV29-1 with TRBJ1-4, with D perhaps TRBD1 (6 bases). CDR1 SQVTM and CDR2 ANQGSEA come from the germline V gene. Deletions cut 5 bases from V and 0 bases from J, with 13 bases between. The CDR3 totals 15 residues. Here the CDR3 reads CSVRRTDATNEKLFF. CDR3 nucleotides: TGCAGCGTTAGAAGGACAGACGCAACTAATGAAAAACTGTTTTTT. The full variable domain, with the rest looked up from reference TRBV29-1 and TRBJ1-4, is SAVISQKPSRDICQRGTSLTIQCQVDSQVTMMFWYRQQPGQSLTLIATANQGSEATYESGFVIDKFPISRPNLTFSTLTVSNMSPEDSSIYLCSVRRTDATNEKLFFGSGTQLSVL.